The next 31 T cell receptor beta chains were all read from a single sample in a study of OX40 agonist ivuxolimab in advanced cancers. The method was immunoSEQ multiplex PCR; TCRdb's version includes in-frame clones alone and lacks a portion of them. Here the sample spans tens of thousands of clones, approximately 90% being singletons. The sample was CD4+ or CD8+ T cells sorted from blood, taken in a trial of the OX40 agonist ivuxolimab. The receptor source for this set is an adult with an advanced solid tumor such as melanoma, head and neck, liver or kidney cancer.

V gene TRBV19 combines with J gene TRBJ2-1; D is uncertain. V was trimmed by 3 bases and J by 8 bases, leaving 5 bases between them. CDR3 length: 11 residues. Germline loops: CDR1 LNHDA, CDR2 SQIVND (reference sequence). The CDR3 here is CASSMAYEQFF. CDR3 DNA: TGTGCCAGTAGTATGGCCTATGAGCAGTTCTTC.

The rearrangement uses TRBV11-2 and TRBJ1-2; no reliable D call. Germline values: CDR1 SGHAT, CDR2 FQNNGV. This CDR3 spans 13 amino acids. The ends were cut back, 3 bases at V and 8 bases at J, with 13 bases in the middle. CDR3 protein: CASSLNPTWGYTF. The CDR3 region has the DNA TGTGCCAGCAGCTTGAATCCAACCTGGGGCTACACCTTC.

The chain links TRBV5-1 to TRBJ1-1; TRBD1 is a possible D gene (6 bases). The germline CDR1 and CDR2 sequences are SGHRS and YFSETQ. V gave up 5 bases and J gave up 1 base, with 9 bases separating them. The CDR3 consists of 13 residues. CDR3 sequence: CASRVGQNTEAFF. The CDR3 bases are TGCGCCAGCAGGGTGGGACAGAACACTGAAGCTTTCTTT.

CDR3 nucleotide sequence: TGTGCCAGCAGTGATGAGGGGCCGTCCTACGAGCAGTACTTC. Protein: CASSDEGPSYEQYF. The chain uses TRBV6-5 and TRBJ2-7; D tentatively reads TRBD1 or TRBD2 (5 bases each). The CDR3 runs 14 residues. V was pared by 5 bases and J by 1 base, with 12 bases between. Germline lookup yields CDR1 MNHEY and CDR2 SVGAGI.

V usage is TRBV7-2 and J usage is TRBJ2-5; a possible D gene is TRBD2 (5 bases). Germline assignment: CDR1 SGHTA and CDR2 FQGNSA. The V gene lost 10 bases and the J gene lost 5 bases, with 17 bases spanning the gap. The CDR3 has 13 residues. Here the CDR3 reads CATTPDRGETQYF. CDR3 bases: TGTGCCACCACCCCGGATAGAGGGGAGACCCAGTACTTC.

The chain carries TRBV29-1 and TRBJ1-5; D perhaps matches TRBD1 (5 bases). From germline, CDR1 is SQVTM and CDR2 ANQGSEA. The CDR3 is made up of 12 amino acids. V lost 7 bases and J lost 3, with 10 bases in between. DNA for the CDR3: TGCAGCGCTGGGGCGAACAATCAGCCCCAGCATTTT. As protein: CSAGANNQPQHF.

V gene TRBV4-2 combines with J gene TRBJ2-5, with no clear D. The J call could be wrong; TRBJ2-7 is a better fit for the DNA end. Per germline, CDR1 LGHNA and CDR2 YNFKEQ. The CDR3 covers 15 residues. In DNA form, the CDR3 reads TGTGCCAGCAGCCAAGACGTGACGGTTTCCTACGAGCAGTACTTC. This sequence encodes CASSQDVTVSYEQYF.

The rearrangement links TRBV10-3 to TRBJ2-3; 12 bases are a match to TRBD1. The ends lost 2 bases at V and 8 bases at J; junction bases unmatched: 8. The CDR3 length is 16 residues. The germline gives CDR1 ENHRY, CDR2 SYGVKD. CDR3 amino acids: CAISEGTGGNLATQYF. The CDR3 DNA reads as TGTGCCATCAGTGAGGGGACAGGGGGCAATTTGGCTACGCAGTATTTT.

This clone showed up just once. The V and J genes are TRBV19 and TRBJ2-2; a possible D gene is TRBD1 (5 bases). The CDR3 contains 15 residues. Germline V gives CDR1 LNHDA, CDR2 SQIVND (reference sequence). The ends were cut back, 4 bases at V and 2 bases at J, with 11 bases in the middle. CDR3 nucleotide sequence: TGTGCCAGTAGTAGAAACACAGGAAACACCGGGGAGCTGTTTTTT. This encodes CASSRNTGNTGELFF.

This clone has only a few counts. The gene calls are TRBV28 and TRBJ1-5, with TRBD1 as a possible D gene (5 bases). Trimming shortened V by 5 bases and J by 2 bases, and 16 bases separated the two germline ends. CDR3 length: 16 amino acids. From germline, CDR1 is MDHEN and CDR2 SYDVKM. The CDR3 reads CASSIGGGAGNQPQHF. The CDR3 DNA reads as TGTGCCAGCAGTATTGGGGGAGGGGCGGGCAATCAGCCCCAGCATTTT.

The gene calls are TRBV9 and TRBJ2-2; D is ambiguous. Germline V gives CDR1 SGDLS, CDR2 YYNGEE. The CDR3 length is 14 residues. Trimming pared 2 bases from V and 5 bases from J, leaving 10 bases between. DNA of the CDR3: TGTGCCAGCAGCGTTAGGGTGGAGACCGGGGAGCTGTTTTTT. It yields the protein CASSVRVETGELFF.

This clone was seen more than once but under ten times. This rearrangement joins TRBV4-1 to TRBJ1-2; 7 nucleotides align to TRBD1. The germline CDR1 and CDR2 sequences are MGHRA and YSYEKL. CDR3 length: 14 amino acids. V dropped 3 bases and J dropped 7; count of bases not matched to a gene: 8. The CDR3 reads CASSQGLGGIGYTF. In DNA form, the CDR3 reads TGCGCCAGCAGCCAGGGGTTAGGGGGCATTGGCTACACCTTC.

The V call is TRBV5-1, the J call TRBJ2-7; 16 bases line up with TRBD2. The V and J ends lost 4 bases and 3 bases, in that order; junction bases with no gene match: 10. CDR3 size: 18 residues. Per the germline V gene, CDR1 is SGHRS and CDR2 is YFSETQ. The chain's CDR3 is CASSRPGLAGGTIYEQYF. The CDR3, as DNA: TGCGCCAGCAGCCGACCGGGACTAGCGGGAGGGACCATCTACGAGCAGTACTTC. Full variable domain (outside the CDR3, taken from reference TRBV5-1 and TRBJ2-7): KAGVTQTPRYLIKTRGQQVTLSCSPISGHRSVSWYQQTPGQGLQFLFEYFSETQRNKGNFPGRFSGRQFSNSRSEMNVSTLELGDSALYLCASSRPGLAGGTIYEQYFGPGTRLTVT.

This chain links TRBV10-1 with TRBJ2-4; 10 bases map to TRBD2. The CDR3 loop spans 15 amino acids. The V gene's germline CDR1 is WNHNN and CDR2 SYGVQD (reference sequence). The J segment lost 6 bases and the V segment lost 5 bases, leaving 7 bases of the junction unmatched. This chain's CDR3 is CASSRAGGPGNIQYF. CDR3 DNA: TGCGCCAGCAGTAGAGCGGGAGGGCCAGGAAACATTCAGTACTTC.

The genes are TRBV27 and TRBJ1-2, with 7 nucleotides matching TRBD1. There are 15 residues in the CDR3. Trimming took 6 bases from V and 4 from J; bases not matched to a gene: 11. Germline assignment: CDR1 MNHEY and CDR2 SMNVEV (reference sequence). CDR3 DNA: TGTGCCAGCAGAATAATGACAGGGTTGAGCTATGGCTACACCTTC. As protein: CASRIMTGLSYGYTF.

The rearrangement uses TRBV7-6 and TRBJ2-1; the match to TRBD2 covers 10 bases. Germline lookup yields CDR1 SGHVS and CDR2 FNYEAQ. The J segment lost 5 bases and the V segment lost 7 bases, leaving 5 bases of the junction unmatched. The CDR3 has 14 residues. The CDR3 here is CASTWTSGNNEQFF. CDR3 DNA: TGTGCCAGCACCTGGACTAGCGGTAACAATGAGCAGTTCTTC. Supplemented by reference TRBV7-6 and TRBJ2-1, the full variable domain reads GAGVSQSPRYKVTKRGQDVALRCDPISGHVSLYWYRQALGQGPEFLTYFNYEAQQDKSGLPNDRFSAERPEGSISTLTIQRTEQRDSAMYRCASTWTSGNNEQFFGPGTRLTVL.

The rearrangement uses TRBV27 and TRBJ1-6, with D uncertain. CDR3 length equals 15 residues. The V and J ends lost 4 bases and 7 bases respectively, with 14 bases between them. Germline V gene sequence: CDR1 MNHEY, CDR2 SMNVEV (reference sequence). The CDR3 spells CASSYNGLLNSPLHF. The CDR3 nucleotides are TGTGCCAGCAGTTACAACGGACTCCTAAATTCACCCCTCCACTTT.

The chain's CDR3 is CAGDSAGVGSEQFF. CDR3 nucleotide sequence: TGTGCCGGGGACTCAGCGGGAGTGGGCTCTGAGCAGTTCTTC. V is TRBV7-9 and J is TRBJ2-1, with TRBD2 matching over 8 bases. This CDR3 is built from 14 residues. Germline lookup yields CDR1 SEHNR and CDR2 FQNEAQ (reference sequence). The V and J ends lost 11 bases and 9 bases, in that order; junction bases with no gene match: 15.

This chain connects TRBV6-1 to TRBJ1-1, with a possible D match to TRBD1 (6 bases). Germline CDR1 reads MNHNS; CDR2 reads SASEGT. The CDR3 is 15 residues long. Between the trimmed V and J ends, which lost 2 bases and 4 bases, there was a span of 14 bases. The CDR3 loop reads CASSESRTAATEAFF. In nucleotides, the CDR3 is TGTGCCAGCAGTGAATCCCGGACAGCGGCCACTGAAGCTTTCTTT.

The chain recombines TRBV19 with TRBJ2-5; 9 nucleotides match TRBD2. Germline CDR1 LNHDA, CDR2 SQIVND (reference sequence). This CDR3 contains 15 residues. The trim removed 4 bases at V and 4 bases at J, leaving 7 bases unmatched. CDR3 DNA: TGTGCCAGTAGTAGCGGGAGGGCCAGGCTAGAGACCCAGTACTTC. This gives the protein CASSSGRARLETQYF.

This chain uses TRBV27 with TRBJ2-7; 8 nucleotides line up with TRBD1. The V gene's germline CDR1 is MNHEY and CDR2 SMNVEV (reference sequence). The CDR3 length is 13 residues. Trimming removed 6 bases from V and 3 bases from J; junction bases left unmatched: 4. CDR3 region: CASSGQGVYEQYF. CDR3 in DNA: TGTGCCAGCAGCGGACAGGGTGTCTACGAGCAGTACTTC.

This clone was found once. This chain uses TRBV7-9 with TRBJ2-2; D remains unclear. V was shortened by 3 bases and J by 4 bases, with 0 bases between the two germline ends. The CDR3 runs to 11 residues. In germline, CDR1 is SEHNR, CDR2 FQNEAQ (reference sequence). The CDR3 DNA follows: TGTGCCAGCAGCTTCACCGGGGAGCTGTTTTTT. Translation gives CASSFTGELFF.

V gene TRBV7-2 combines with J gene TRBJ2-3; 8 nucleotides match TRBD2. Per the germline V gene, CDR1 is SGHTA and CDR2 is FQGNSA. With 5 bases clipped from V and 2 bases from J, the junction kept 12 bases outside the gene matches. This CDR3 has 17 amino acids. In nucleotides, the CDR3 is TGTGCCAGCAGCCGAAACCTAAGGACTAGCACCACAGATACGCAGTATTTT. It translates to CASSRNLRTSTTDTQYF. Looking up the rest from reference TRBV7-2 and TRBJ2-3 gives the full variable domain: GAGVSQSPSNKVTEKGKDVELRCDPISGHTALYWYRQSLGQGLEFLIYFQGNSAPDKSGLPSDRFSAERTGGSVSTLTIQRTQQEDSAVYLCASSRNLRTSTTDTQYFGPGTRLTVL.

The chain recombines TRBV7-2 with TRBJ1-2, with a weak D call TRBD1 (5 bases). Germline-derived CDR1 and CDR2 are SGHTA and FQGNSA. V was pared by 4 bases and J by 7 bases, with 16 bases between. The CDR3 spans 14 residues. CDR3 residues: CASSSMGGVTGYTF. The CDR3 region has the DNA TGTGCCAGCAGCTCCATGGGGGGGGTCACTGGCTACACCTTC. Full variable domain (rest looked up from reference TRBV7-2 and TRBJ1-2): GAGVSQSPSNKVTEKGKDVELRCDPISGHTALYWYRQSLGQGLEFLIYFQGNSAPDKSGLPSDRFSAERTGGSVSTLTIQRTQQEDSAVYLCASSSMGGVTGYTFGSGTRLTVV.

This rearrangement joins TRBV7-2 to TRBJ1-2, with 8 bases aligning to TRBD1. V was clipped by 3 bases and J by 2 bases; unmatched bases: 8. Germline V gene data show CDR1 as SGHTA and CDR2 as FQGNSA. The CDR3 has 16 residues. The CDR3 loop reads CASSLAAGGANYGYTF. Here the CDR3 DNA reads TGTGCCAGCAGCTTGGCGGCAGGGGGCGCGAACTATGGCTACACCTTC.

The CDR3: CASSSSGTNTGELFF. The CDR3 DNA is TGTGCCAGCAGCTCCAGCGGGACTAACACCGGGGAGCTGTTTTTT. This chain links TRBV9 with TRBJ2-2, with 7 bases lining up with TRBD2. V gave up 4 bases and J gave up 2 bases; unmatched junction bases: 5. The length of the CDR3 is 15 residues. Germline V gene lookup returns CDR1 SGDLS and CDR2 YYNGEE.

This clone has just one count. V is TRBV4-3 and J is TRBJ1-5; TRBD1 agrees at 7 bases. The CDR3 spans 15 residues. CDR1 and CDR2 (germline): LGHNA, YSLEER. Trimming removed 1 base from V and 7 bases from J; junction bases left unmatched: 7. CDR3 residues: CASSQGAGGWQPQHF. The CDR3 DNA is TGCGCCAGCAGCCAAGGGGCAGGGGGTTGGCAGCCCCAGCATTTT.

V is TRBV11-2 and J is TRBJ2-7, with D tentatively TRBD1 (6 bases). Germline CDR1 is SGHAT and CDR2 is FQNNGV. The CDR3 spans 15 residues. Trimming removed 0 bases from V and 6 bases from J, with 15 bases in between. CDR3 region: CASSLDRQGFREQYF. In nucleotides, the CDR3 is TGTGCCAGCAGCTTAGATAGGCAGGGGTTTCGCGAGCAGTACTTC.

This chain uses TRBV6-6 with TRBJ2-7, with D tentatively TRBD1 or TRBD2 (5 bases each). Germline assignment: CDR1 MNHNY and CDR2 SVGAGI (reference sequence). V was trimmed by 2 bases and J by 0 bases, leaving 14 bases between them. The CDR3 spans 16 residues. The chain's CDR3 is CASSYVWDASSYEQYF. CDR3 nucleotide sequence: TGTGCCAGCAGTTACGTTTGGGACGCCAGCTCCTACGAGCAGTACTTC.

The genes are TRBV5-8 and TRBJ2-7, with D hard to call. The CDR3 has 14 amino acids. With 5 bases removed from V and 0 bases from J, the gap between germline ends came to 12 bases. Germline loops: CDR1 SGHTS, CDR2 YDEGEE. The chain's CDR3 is CASRWVFDSYEQYF. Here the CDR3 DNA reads TGTGCCAGCAGGTGGGTCTTCGACTCCTACGAGCAGTACTTC.

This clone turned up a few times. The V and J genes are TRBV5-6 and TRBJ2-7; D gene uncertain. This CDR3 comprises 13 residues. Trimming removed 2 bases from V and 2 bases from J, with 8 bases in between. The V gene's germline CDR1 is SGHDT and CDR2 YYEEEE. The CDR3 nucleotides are TGTGCCAGCAGCTTACCACAGACCTACGAGCAGTACTTC. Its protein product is CASSLPQTYEQYF.